This TCR beta chain was profiled in a study of beta chain features in type 1 diabetes. TCRB transcripts that were expressed got sequenced, as all of the isolated RNA had been reverse transcribed. Sequencing was performed with immunoSEQ multiplex PCR; in TCRdb, only in-frame clones are kept and a portion is missing. The sample lists nearly 350,000 clones, under 8.5% occurring once. Germline V lookup: CDR1 SGHAT, CDR2 FQNNGV. Trimming removed 2 bases at V and 2 bases at J, with 1 base between. The CDR3 spans 12 residues. This sequence joins TRBV11-2 and TRBJ2-4; D is ambiguous. This TCR came from a woman between 18 and 29 years old in good health. Sequenced: central memory CD4+ T cells from blood. The CDR3 nucleotides are TGTGCCAGCAGCTTATCCAAAAACATTCAGTACTTC. As protein: CASSLSKNIQYF.